The 23 T cell receptor beta chains in this list originate from one sample, sequenced in a study of long-term antiretroviral therapy in people with HIV. Researchers ran immunoSEQ v3.0 at survey level. The data were produced by immunoSEQ multiplex PCR, yet TCRdb's version contains in-frame clones alone and is incomplete. Of over 30,000 clones in the sample, about three quarters are singletons; the top ten hold 7% to 10%. Sequencing used unsorted PBMCs, obtained 3.1 years after starting antiretroviral therapy. These receptors were taken from a woman aged 45 to 65 with HIV.

This chain uses TRBV2 with TRBJ2-5; 7 bases fit TRBD1. The J segment lost 0 bases and the V segment lost 8 bases, leaving 6 bases of the junction unmatched. The CDR3 is 14 residues long. CDR1 and CDR2 (germline): SNHLY, FYNNEI. CDR3 coding DNA: TGTGCCAGCCGTAAGACAGGGAACCAAGAGACCCAGTACTTC. The encoded protein is CASRKTGNQETQYF. Together with reference TRBV2 and TRBJ2-5, the CDR3 gives the full variable domain: EPEVTQTPSHQVTQMGQEVILRCVPISNHLYFYWYRQILGQKVEFLVSFYNNEISEKSEIFDDQFSVERPDGSNFTLKIRSTKLEDSAMYFCASRKTGNQETQYFGPGTRLLVL.

This clone was picked up a small number of times. V is TRBV7-6 and J is TRBJ2-3, with D tentatively TRBD1 (5 bases). CDR3 length equals 17 residues. V dropped 2 bases and J dropped 2 bases, with 17 bases sitting between them. Germline-derived CDR1 and CDR2 are SGHVS and FNYEAQ. CDR3 region: CASSLYPHRFYTDTQYF. CDR3 in DNA: TGTGCCAGCAGCTTATACCCCCACAGGTTTTACACAGATACGCAGTATTTT.

The V gene is TRBV13, the J gene TRBJ1-6, with a tentative D call TRBD1 (6 bases). Per the germline V gene, CDR1 is PRHDT and CDR2 is FYEKMQ (reference sequence). The CDR3 loop spans 15 amino acids. The V end lost 7 bases, the J end lost 8 bases, and 18 bases lay between the germline ends. The CDR3 protein is CASTPQGFTDSPLHF. CDR3 DNA sequence: TGTGCCAGCACCCCGCAGGGGTTTACAGATTCACCCCTCCACTTT.

The chain has TRBV7-8 and TRBJ2-3; 12 nucleotides match TRBD2. The CDR3 sequence is 16 residues long. V was clipped by 2 bases and J by 8 bases; unmatched bases: 8. Germline V lookup: CDR1 SGHVS, CDR2 FQNEAQ. CDR3 region: CASSLKSSGGASTQYF. CDR3 nucleotides: TGTGCCAGCAGCTTAAAATCTAGCGGGGGGGCGAGTACGCAGTATTTT.

The rearrangement links TRBV5-6 to TRBJ2-2; D uncertain. Germline loops: CDR1 SGHDT, CDR2 YYEEEE. CDR3 length equals 16 residues. Trimming removed 2 bases from V and 7 bases from J, with 18 bases in between. The CDR3 loop reads CASSFMLGLRIGELFF. As DNA, the CDR3 is TGTGCCAGCAGCTTCATGCTTGGCCTGCGAATCGGGGAGCTGTTTTTT.

A few counts support this clone. The V and J genes are TRBV28 and TRBJ1-5; D is possibly TRBD1 (5 bases). Germline loops: CDR1 MDHEN, CDR2 SYDVKM. The CDR3 is 14 residues long. The V and J ends lost 3 bases and 5 bases respectively, with 11 bases between them. CDR3 sequence (DNA): TGTGCCAGCAGTTTTCGGGGGGTTTATCAGCCCCAGCATTTT. The encoded protein is CASSFRGVYQPQHF.

V usage is TRBV21-1 and J usage is TRBJ1-1. TRBV21-1 is noted as a pseudogene. The CDR3 consists of 15 residues. The CDR3 region is CASIPTGLLNTEAFF. The CDR3 DNA is TGTGCCAGCATCCCTACCGGGCTCCTGAACACTGAAGCTTTCTTT.

The rearrangement joins TRBV6-5 to TRBJ2-4, with TRBD2 matching 8 bases. The CDR3 has 15 residues. J gave up 6 bases and V 6 bases, and 10 bases lay outside the gene matches. Germline V gives CDR1 MNHEY, CDR2 SVGAGI. CDR3 protein: CASRPTDSGANIQYF. The CDR3, as DNA: TGTGCCAGCAGACCTACCGATAGCGGGGCAAACATTCAGTACTTC.

CDR3 nucleotide sequence: TGTGCCAGCAGTTTATCGGTTCCAGCATTTAATGAAAAACTGTTTTTT. Its protein is CASSLSVPAFNEKLFF. J is TRBJ1-4 and V is TRBV27; no clear D. The CDR3 sequence is 16 residues long. V lost 0 bases, J lost 4 bases, and 12 bases lay in between. Germline-derived CDR1 and CDR2 are MNHEY and SMNVEV (reference sequence).

This CDR3 reads CASSTRQGTEAFF. The CDR3 DNA reads as TGTGCCAGCAGTACCAGACAGGGCACTGAAGCTTTCTTT. V and J are TRBV7-3 and TRBJ1-1; 7 bases fit TRBD1. The CDR3 covers 13 residues. Losses at the gene ends were 6 bases for V and 4 bases for J; bases not matched to a gene: 5. Germline loops: CDR1 SGHTA, CDR2 FQGTGA.

The chain links TRBV18 to TRBJ1-5; no definite D call. Trimming removed 1 base at V and 11 bases at J, with 12 bases between. Germline CDR1 and CDR2: KGHSH and LQKENI. The CDR3 runs to 13 residues. CDR3 region: CASSPREEMTQHF. The CDR3 nucleotides are TGTGCCAGCTCACCACGGGAGGAGATGACCCAGCATTTT.

This clone was observed a handful of times. The V and J genes are TRBV10-1 and TRBJ2-7; D tentatively fits TRBD1 or TRBD2 (5 bases each). The V gene lost 9 bases and the J gene lost 4 bases, with 16 bases spanning the gap. This CDR3 region has 13 residues. In germline, CDR1 is WNHNN, CDR2 SYGVQD (reference sequence). CDR3: CASQPGPQYEQYV. DNA for the CDR3: TGCGCCAGTCAGCCGGGACCGCAATACGAGCAGTACGTC.

There are a few counts of this clone. The chain links TRBV15 to TRBJ2-3; D is ambiguous. This CDR3 is built from 13 residues. From germline, CDR1 is LNHNV and CDR2 YYDKDF (reference sequence). Trimming removed 5 bases from V and 0 bases from J, with 6 bases in between. CDR3 bases: TGTGCCACCAGCGGCGGCAGCACAGATACGCAGTATTTT. It specifies CATSGGSTDTQYF. Based on the CDR3 plus reference TRBV15 and TRBJ2-3, the full variable domain is DAMVIQNPRYQVTQFGKPVTLSCSQTLNHNVMYWYQQKSSQAPKLLFHYYDKDFNNEADTPDNFQSRRPNTSFCFLDIRSPGLGDTAMYLCATSGGSTDTQYFGPGTRLTVL.

The V gene is TRBV7-9, the J gene TRBJ2-7, with D maybe TRBD1 (5 bases). The V and J ends lost 3 bases and 4 bases respectively, with 13 bases between them. The CDR3 length is 14 residues. Germline CDR1 and CDR2: SEHNR and FQNEAQ (reference sequence). The CDR3 reads CASSFVQGAYEQYF. As DNA, the CDR3 is TGTGCCAGCAGCTTTGTCCAGGGTGCGTACGAGCAGTACTTC.

This chain joins TRBV5-4 and TRBJ2-3, with D unresolved. Trimming pared 3 bases from V and 0 bases from J, leaving 5 bases between. The CDR3 sequence is 13 residues long. Germline assignment: CDR1 SGHNT and CDR2 YYREEE (reference sequence). The CDR3 nucleotides are TGTGCCAGCAGCTCGTCAAGCACAGATACGCAGTATTTT. Translating gives CASSSSSTDTQYF.

The chain has TRBV27 and TRBJ1-5, with 8 bases matching TRBD1. In germline, CDR1 is MNHEY, CDR2 SMNVEV (reference sequence). J gave up 0 bases and V 8 bases, and 3 bases lay outside the gene matches. The CDR3 extends over 14 amino acids. The CDR3 coding sequence is TGTGCCAGCTGGACAGGGTATAGCAATCAGCCCCAGCATTTT. It is translated as CASWTGYSNQPQHF.

This clone was seen more than once but under ten times. The J gene is TRBJ1-5, the V gene TRBV7-3; D perhaps matches TRBD1 (5 bases). The CDR3 covers 13 residues. Germline V gene data show CDR1 as SGHTA and CDR2 as FQGTGA. V lost 4 bases, J lost 4 bases, and 8 bases lay in between. CDR3 coding DNA: TGTGCCAGCAGCTCGGGACCTAATCAGCCCCAGCATTTT. Translating gives CASSSGPNQPQHF.

This chain links TRBV6-1 with TRBJ2-5; D perhaps matches TRBD1 (5 bases). V lost 6 bases and J 1 base, leaving 9 bases between the germline ends. This CDR3 comprises 13 residues. Germline V gene sequence: CDR1 MNHNS, CDR2 SASEGT. The CDR3 here is CASRGQTQETQYF. In DNA, the CDR3 is TGTGCCAGCAGGGGGCAGACCCAAGAGACCCAGTACTTC.

The chain employs TRBV30 and TRBJ1-2, with 9 bases fitting TRBD1. The J segment lost 8 bases and the V segment lost 4 bases, leaving 5 bases of the junction unmatched. CDR1 and CDR2 (germline): GTSNPN, SVGIG (reference sequence). This CDR3 is built from 12 residues. The CDR3 nucleotides read TGTGCCTGGACACCAGGGACAGGGGGCTACACCTTC. Translation gives CAWTPGTGGYTF.

The rearrangement links TRBV5-8 to TRBJ2-7; D is ambiguous. The V gene's germline CDR1 is SGHTS and CDR2 YDEGEE. The CDR3 is 14 amino acids. Deletions cut 5 bases from V and 0 bases from J, with 12 bases between. This CDR3 reads CASRFRGTSYEQYV. The DNA of the CDR3 is TGTGCCAGCAGGTTTCGCGGCACCTCCTACGAGCAGTACGTC.

As DNA, the CDR3 is TGTGCCAGCAGTCCAGGGGTAGTCGTAGAAAAACTGTTTTTT. Its translation: CASSPGVVVEKLFF. The chain has TRBV6-5 and TRBJ1-4, with D perhaps matching TRBD1 (6 bases). CDR1 and CDR2 (germline): MNHEY, SVGAGI. CDR3 length equals 14 residues. Between the trimmed V and J ends, which lost 5 bases and 8 bases, there was a span of 15 bases.

This clone was seen a handful of times. This chain joins TRBV14 and TRBJ2-7; 8 nucleotides align to TRBD1. Germline loops: CDR1 SGHDN, CDR2 FVKESK. V lost 5 bases and J lost 8; bases outside the gene matches: 8. The CDR3 is 13 amino acids. The CDR3 here is CASSSTGAPQQYV. CDR3 bases: TGTGCCAGCAGCTCGACAGGGGCCCCCCAGCAGTACGTC.

The chain combines TRBV27 with TRBJ2-1; no firm D call. Germline V gene lookup returns CDR1 MNHEY and CDR2 SMNVEV (reference sequence). The CDR3 has 12 residues. V was cut by 8 bases and J by 9 bases, with 14 bases left in between. Here the CDR3 reads CASWGSTLEQFF. Here the CDR3 DNA reads TGTGCCAGCTGGGGTTCCACACTTGAGCAGTTCTTC.